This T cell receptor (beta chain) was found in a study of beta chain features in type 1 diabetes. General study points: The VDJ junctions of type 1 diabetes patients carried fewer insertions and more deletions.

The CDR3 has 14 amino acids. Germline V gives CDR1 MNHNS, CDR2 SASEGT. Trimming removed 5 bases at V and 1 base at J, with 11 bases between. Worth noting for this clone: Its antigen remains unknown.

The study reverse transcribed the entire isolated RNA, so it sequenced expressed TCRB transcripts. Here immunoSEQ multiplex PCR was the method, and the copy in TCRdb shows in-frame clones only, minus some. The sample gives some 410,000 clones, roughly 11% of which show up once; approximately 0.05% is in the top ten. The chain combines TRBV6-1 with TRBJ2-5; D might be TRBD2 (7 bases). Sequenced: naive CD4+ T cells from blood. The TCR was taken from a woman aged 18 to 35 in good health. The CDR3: CASSSGGPQETQYF. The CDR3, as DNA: TGTGCCAGCAGTTCGGGGGGCCCCCAAGAGACCCAGTACTTC.